This TCR beta chain was sequenced in a study of T cell responses to AZD1222 COVID-19 vaccine. Only in-frame clones appear in the TCRdb table, and some are missing; sequencing was by immunoSEQ multiplex PCR. The sample lists about 120,000 clones; 70% to 90% were seen once. With 5 bases removed from V and 0 bases from J, the gap between germline ends came to 8 bases. The V gene's germline CDR1 is SEHNR and CDR2 FQNEAQ (reference sequence). The CDR3 consists of 14 residues. The genes are TRBV7-9 and TRBJ1-5; no reliable D call. The receptor comes from an adult in good health. The sequencing here drew on peripheral blood, taken on day 0 of AZD1222 vaccination. CDR3 sequence: CASSRKDSNQPQHF. The CDR3 DNA reads TGTGCCAGCAGCCGAAAAGATAGCAATCAGCCCCAGCATTTT.